The 19 T cell receptor beta chains reported below all come from one sample, sequenced in a study of T-cell reconstitution after alpha-beta-depleted transplantation in children. This sample's TCRbeta library carried unique molecular identifier barcodes. TCRdb reanalysed the PCR reads using MiXCR and keeps one entry per CDR3 protein. The table includes approximately 93,000 distinct CDR3 sequences, roughly 8.8% detected once. Sequenced here: PBMCs from the stem cell graft donor, sampled from the stem cell graft. The receptors stem from a human donor who donated a stem cell graft to a child with congenital amegakaryocytic thrombocytopenia.

This clonotype has a count of ten or more. CDR3 nucleotide sequence: TGTGCCAGCTCACCTGAAGATACGCAGTATTTT. Its translation: CASSPEDTQYF. The chain links TRBV18 to TRBJ2-3; D remains unclear. The CDR3 extends over 11 amino acids. Trimming removed 3 bases from V and 5 bases from J, with 3 bases in between. The germline V gene has CDR1 KGHSH and CDR2 LQKENI.

This clonotype was seen repeatedly, ten times or more. V and J are TRBV20-1 and TRBJ1-1; 9 bases line up with TRBD1. CDR3 length: 17 residues. Germline V gene sequence: CDR1 DFQATT, CDR2 SNEGSKA (reference sequence). The CDR3 protein is CRCRGSGRTGANRRAFF. CDR3 DNA: TGCAGATGCAGGGGATCTGGTCGGACAGGGGCGAACCGGCGGGCTTTCTTT.

This clonotype was seen many times. The gene calls are TRBV7-2 and TRBJ1-4; no definite D call. Trimming shortened V by 3 bases and J by 8 bases, and 13 bases separated the two germline ends. The CDR3 is 14 amino acids. Germline V CDR1 and CDR2: SGHTA, FQGNSA. CDR3 region: CASSFAPLSEKLFF. The CDR3 DNA follows: TGTGCCAGCAGCTTCGCGCCGCTGTCGGAAAAACTGTTTTTT.

This clonotype occurred many times. The chain uses TRBV6-2 or TRBV6-3 and TRBJ1-1, with D hard to call. The germline V and J ends were trimmed by 0 bases and 3 bases, with 8 bases remaining between them. Germline V lookup: CDR1 MNHEY, CDR2 SVGEGT. CDR3 length: 14 residues. This chain's CDR3 is CASSYSGGYTEAFF. In DNA form, the CDR3 reads TGTGCCAGCAGTTACTCCGGCGGATACACTGAAGCTTTCTTT.

This clonotype was picked up many times. This chain joins TRBV10-3 and TRBJ2-1; 12 bases line up with TRBD1. Germline values: CDR1 ENHRY, CDR2 SYGVKD. This CDR3 comprises 16 residues. J gave up 7 bases and V 6 bases, and 10 bases lay outside the gene matches. CDR3 sequence: CAISDLRDRGRNEQFF. The CDR3 region has the DNA TGTGCCATCAGCGATTTACGGGACAGGGGGCGAAATGAGCAGTTCTTC.

The V call is TRBV6-2 or TRBV6-3, the J call TRBJ2-1, with D possibly matching TRBD1 (5 bases). The CDR3 is made up of 15 amino acids. Germline loops: CDR1 MNHEY, CDR2 SVGEGT. Trimming removed 0 bases at V and 8 bases at J, with 14 bases between. The CDR3 DNA reads TGTGCCAGCAGTTACTCGCGAGGATGGGGCGATGAGCAGTTCTTC. This codes for CASSYSRGWGDEQFF.

The chain couples TRBV5-4 to TRBJ2-7, with D maybe TRBD1 (5 bases). The germline gives CDR1 SGHNT, CDR2 YYREEE (reference sequence). The CDR3 has 13 amino acids. V was shortened by 3 bases and J by 0 bases, with 7 bases between the two germline ends. The CDR3 reads CASSSRASYEQYF. CDR3 DNA sequence: TGTGCCAGCAGCTCCAGGGCCTCCTACGAGCAGTACTTC.

Many counts were recorded for this clonotype. The chain employs TRBV7-2 and TRBJ1-4; D gene uncertain. With 3 bases removed from V and 5 bases from J, the gap between germline ends came to 13 bases. The germline gives CDR1 SGHTA, CDR2 FQGNSA. The CDR3 sequence is 15 residues long. CDR3 nucleotide sequence: TGTGCCAGCAGCTTTTCCGGGTCCGTAAATGAAAAACTGTTTTTT. As protein: CASSFSGSVNEKLFF.

This clonotype was seen many times. The genes are TRBV12-3 or TRBV12-4 and TRBJ2-1; 7 nucleotides align to TRBD1. Trimming cost V 6 bases and J 3 bases; bases outside gene matches: 2. The CDR3 extends over 13 amino acids. CDR3 amino acids: CASRGDSYNEQFF. The CDR3 nucleotides are TGTGCCAGCAGGGGGGACAGCTACAATGAGCAGTTCTTC.

On this clonotype itself: A junction boundary mismatches the germline segment, possibly from a read error. The chain combines TRBV6-1 with TRBJ2-6, with D maybe TRBD2 (6 bases). CDR3 length: 14 residues. Per germline, CDR1 MNHNS and CDR2 SASEGT. In nucleotides, the CDR3 is TGTGCCAGCAGGGGGAGGTCTGGGGCCAACGGCCTGACTTTC. Amino acid sequence: CASRGRSGANGLTF.

This clonotype has ten or more counts. The CDR3 DNA sequence: TGTGCCAGCAGCCAAGCGGACAGAGCCTCCTACGAGCAGTACTTC. This codes for CASSQADRASYEQYF. The chain joins TRBV3-1 to TRBJ2-7, with D possibly matching TRBD1 (6 bases). Germline assignment: CDR1 LGHDT and CDR2 YNNKEL (reference sequence). V gave up 1 base and J gave up 0 bases, with 10 bases separating them. This CDR3 is 15 amino acids long.

This clonotype was found many times. The CDR3: CASSLAVTGDGNTIYF. CDR3 coding DNA: TGTGCCAGCAGCTTAGCGGTGACAGGGGACGGAAACACCATATATTTT. The chain combines TRBV7-6 with TRBJ1-3; the match to TRBD1 covers 8 bases. The ends lost 0 bases at V and 4 bases at J; junction bases unmatched: 5. The length of the CDR3 is 16 residues. Germline V gene lookup returns CDR1 SGHVS and CDR2 FNYEAQ.

This clonotype was counted ten times or more. The chain uses TRBV11-1 and TRBJ2-3; TRBD1 aligns across 8 bases. CDR1 is SGHAT, CDR2 FQDESV, per germline (reference sequence). The CDR3 totals 18 residues. After removal of 1 base from V and 2 bases from J, the junction contained 11 bases not matched to a gene. The chain's CDR3 is CASSLDLGAGGTTDTQYF. In DNA form, the CDR3 reads TGTGCCAGCAGCTTAGATCTGGGGGCAGGGGGCACCACAGATACGCAGTATTTT.

This clonotype was counted at least ten times. This sequence joins TRBV5-1 and TRBJ1-1; 9 positions match TRBD1. J gave up 1 base and V 5 bases, and 6 bases lay outside the gene matches. Germline values: CDR1 SGHRS, CDR2 YFSETQ. This CDR3 has 15 residues. The CDR3, as DNA: TGCGCCAGCAGGGAACAGGGGGCGACGAACACTGAAGCTTTCTTT. Translated: CASREQGATNTEAFF.

The chain has TRBV29-1 and TRBJ2-7; D unclear. This CDR3 spans 13 amino acids. Germline V gene sequence: CDR1 SQVTM, CDR2 ANQGSEA. V was trimmed by 4 bases and J by 2 bases, leaving 12 bases between them. CDR3 residues: CSVADVLPYEQYF. CDR3 DNA: TGCAGCGTTGCGGACGTTCTTCCCTACGAGCAGTACTTC.

This clonotype was seen at least ten times. The CDR3 reads CASSLARETQYF. The DNA for the CDR3 is TGCGCCAGCAGCTTAGCCCGGGAGACCCAGTACTTC. V gene TRBV5-1 combines with J gene TRBJ2-5; D is unresolved. CDR1 is SGHRS, CDR2 YFSETQ, per germline. CDR3 length equals 12 residues. With 2 bases removed from V and 5 bases from J, the gap between germline ends came to 7 bases.

This clonotype has at least ten counts. The chain joins TRBV12-3 or TRBV12-4 to TRBJ2-2; no firm D call. CDR3 length: 13 residues. The ends were cut back, 3 bases at V and 6 bases at J, with 8 bases in the middle. CDR3 bases: TGTGCCAGCAGTTTTTTGGGTTCCGGGGAGCTGTTTTTT. Its protein product is CASSFLGSGELFF.

Ten or more counts support this clonotype. The rearrangement joins TRBV27 to TRBJ2-1; the match to TRBD1 covers 8 bases. The CDR3 has 15 residues. Germline V gene data show CDR1 as MNHEY and CDR2 as SMNVEV (reference sequence). J lost 0 bases, V lost 8 bases, and 6 bases had no gene match. CDR3: CASRGQGRSYNEQFF. The CDR3 DNA sequence: TGTGCCAGCCGCGGACAGGGTCGCTCCTACAATGAGCAGTTCTTC.

This clonotype was observed many times. The rearrangement uses TRBV12-3 or TRBV12-4 and TRBJ2-1; 11 nucleotides line up with TRBD2. The CDR3 is made up of 17 amino acids. V trimming: 2 bases; J trimming: 1 base; junction bases outside the gene matches: 4. CDR3 nucleotides: TGTGCCAGCAGTTTACTAGCGGGAGGTTCATCCTACAATGAGCAGTTCTTC. Residues: CASSLLAGGSSYNEQFF.